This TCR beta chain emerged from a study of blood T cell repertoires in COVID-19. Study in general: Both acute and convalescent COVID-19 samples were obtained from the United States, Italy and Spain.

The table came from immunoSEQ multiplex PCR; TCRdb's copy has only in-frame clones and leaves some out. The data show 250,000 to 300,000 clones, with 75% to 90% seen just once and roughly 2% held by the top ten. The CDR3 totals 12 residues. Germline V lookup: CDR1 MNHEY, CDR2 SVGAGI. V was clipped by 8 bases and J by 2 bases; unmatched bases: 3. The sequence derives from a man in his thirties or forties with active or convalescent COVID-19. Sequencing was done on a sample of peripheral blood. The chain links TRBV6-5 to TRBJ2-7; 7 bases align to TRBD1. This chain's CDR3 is CASGRGTYEQYF. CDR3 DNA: TGTGCCAGCGGCAGGGGGACCTACGAGCAGTACTTC.